Reported below is one T cell receptor beta chain. The germline gives CDR1 SGHAT, CDR2 FQNNGV. CDR3 length equals 15 residues. V was shortened by 1 base and J by 7 bases, with 13 bases between the two germline ends. TCRdb processed the RT-PCR reads anew with MiXCR; each CDR3 protein has one entry. The repertoire has about 700,000 distinct CDR3 sequences, 13% to 15% of them found once; the top ten carry around 3.3%. The rearrangement joins TRBV11-2 to TRBJ1-4; possible D gene TRBD1, 6 bases. Sample: memory CD4+ T cells from blood. The clonotype originates from a female donor in good health, serving as a healthy control. Written as DNA, the CDR3 is TGTGCCAGCAGCTTAGGACTCAGGGGCGGTGAAAAACTGTTTTTT. Translating it yields CASSLGLRGGEKLFF. Drawing the rest from reference TRBV11-2 and TRBJ1-4, the complete variable domain is EAGVAQSPRYKIIEKRQSVAFWCNPISGHATLYWYQQILGQGPKLLIQFQNNGVVDDSQLPKDRFSAERLKGVDSTLKIQPAKLEDSAVYLCASSLGLRGGEKLFFGSGTQLSVL.